Below, 19 T cell receptor beta chains from the same sample are listed, as sequenced in a study of blood T cells in healthy people across ages. PCR was performed a second time for about 7 to 11 cycles using a sample-barcoded 5' primer and a J-beta primer mix. TCRdb processed the 5' RACE reads anew with MiXCR; each CDR3 protein has one entry. The sample has about 640,000 distinct CDR3 sequences; 25% to 30% are singletons. Sequencing used blood. The receptors were gathered from a woman older than 75 in good health.

The table lists this clonotype with a few counts. This may arise from a read error, as a much more abundant clone is one base away. The chain carries TRBV2 and TRBJ2-5, with D uncertain. The germline CDR1 and CDR2 sequences are SNHLY and FYNNEI. Trimming took 4 bases from V and 11 from J, leaving 8 bases between them. There are 10 residues in the CDR3. CDR3 coding DNA: TGTGCCAGCAGTGCGGATGAGCAGTACTTC. Its translation: CASSADEQYF.

About this clonotype itself: Its ends do not fully match the called genes, so a read error is possible. This chain uses TRBV7-2 with TRBJ2-2; 7 positions agree with TRBD1. Looked up from germline, CDR1 is SGHTA and CDR2 is FQGNSA. The CDR3 spans 14 residues. CDR3 sequence (DNA): TGTGCCAGCAGCTTATTAGGGGGCACCGGGGAGCGGTTTTTT. It is translated as CASSLLGGTGERFF. The whole variable domain, remainder taken from reference TRBV7-2 and TRBJ2-2, is GAGVSQSPSNKVTEKGKDVELRCDPISGHTALYWYRQSLGQGLEFLIYFQGNSAPDKSGLPSDRFSAERTGGSVSTLTIQRTQQEDSAVYLCASSLLGGTGERFFGEGSRLTVL.

This clonotype was detected many times. The V call is TRBV5-1, the J call TRBJ2-1; perhaps TRBD1 as D (6 bases). Germline values: CDR1 SGHRS, CDR2 YFSETQ. The CDR3 covers 12 residues. Trimming took off 4 bases at V and 9 bases at J, with 11 bases between the two ends. The CDR3 DNA is TGCGCCAGCAGCGTGGGGGCTGGTGAGCAGTTCTTC. Residues: CASSVGAGEQFF.

This clonotype was counted many times. The V gene is TRBV28, the J gene TRBJ2-3, with 7 nucleotides matching TRBD2. Germline V CDR1 and CDR2: MDHEN, SYDVKM. The ends lost 5 bases at V and 2 bases at J; junction bases unmatched: 10. This CDR3 comprises 16 residues. The CDR3 DNA is TGTGCCAGCAGTACTGGGAAGCGGGGAAACACAGATACGCAGTATTTT. Its protein is CASSTGKRGNTDTQYF.

As DNA, the CDR3 is TGTGCCAGCAGCCCGATGTACAGGGAAAAAGGGGCCAACGTCCTGACTTTC. It codes for CASSPMYREKGANVLTF. The chain is built from TRBV7-9 and TRBJ2-6; D is perhaps TRBD1 (6 bases). CDR1 and CDR2 (germline): SEHNR, FQNEAQ (reference sequence). The CDR3 totals 17 residues. V lost 5 bases and J lost 4, with 18 bases in between.

This rearrangement joins TRBV20-1 to TRBJ2-7, with 9 bases lining up with TRBD1. Germline lookup yields CDR1 DFQATT and CDR2 SNEGSKA (reference sequence). The CDR3 is 15 amino acids. Losses at the gene ends were 5 bases for V and 0 bases for J; bases not matched to a gene: 8. CDR3 amino acids: CSAPGQGTSSYEQYF. The CDR3 DNA follows: TGCAGTGCTCCTGGACAGGGGACGAGCTCCTACGAGCAGTACTTC.

This clonotype was found many times. The rearrangement links TRBV7-8 to TRBJ2-3, with no clear D. Between the trimmed V and J ends, which lost 2 bases and 4 bases, there was a span of 16 bases. Per the germline V gene, CDR1 is SGHVS and CDR2 is FQNEAQ. The CDR3 covers 16 residues. This CDR3 is CASSLLTVQFPDTQYF. The CDR3 DNA is TGTGCCAGCAGCTTACTCACGGTACAGTTCCCAGATACGCAGTATTTT.

This clonotype has just one count. V gene TRBV20-1 combines with J gene TRBJ2-1; the match to TRBD2 covers 9 bases. The end of the DNA fits TRBJ2-7 better, so the J call may be wrong. The CDR3 contains 16 residues. Germline CDR1 DFQATT, CDR2 SNEGSKA (reference sequence). CDR3 sequence: CSARGLGRGGYNEQYF. The DNA of the CDR3 is TGCAGTGCTAGAGGTTTGGGGCGGGGGGGCTACAATGAGCAGTACTTC.

Details on this clonotype: Since a much larger clone is just one base distant, this may be a read error. CDR3 region: CASRPQGRLNNERFF. DNA of the CDR3: TGTGCCAGCAGGCCTCAGGGCCGACTCAACAATGAGCGGTTCTTC. V gene TRBV5-4 combines with J gene TRBJ2-1, with D perhaps matching TRBD1 (5 bases). The V gene's germline CDR1 is SGHNT and CDR2 YYREEE (reference sequence). The CDR3 covers 15 residues.

This chain links TRBV18 with TRBJ1-1, with TRBD1 matching 7 bases. The V gene's germline CDR1 is KGHSH and CDR2 LQKENI. CDR3 length: 15 residues. Trimming cost V 5 bases and J 1 base; bases outside gene matches: 7. The DNA of the CDR3 is TGTGCCAGCTCAGAGCAGACAGGGTGGAACACTGAAGCTTTCTTT. Translating it yields CASSEQTGWNTEAFF.

This clonotype has only a few counts. A much larger clone differs from this one at a single base, so this may be a read error. This chain uses TRBV7-2 with TRBJ2-5; 8 positions agree with TRBD2. The germline gives CDR1 SGHTA, CDR2 FQGNSA. The CDR3 is made up of 12 amino acids. Trimming cost V 4 bases and J 11 bases; bases outside gene matches: 6. For the CDR3, the DNA is TGTGCCAGCAGCTCGGCTAGCGGGCGACAGTACTTC. Protein product: CASSSASGRQYF.

In the case of this clonotype: The conserved final phenylalanine or tryptophan is absent from the CDR3, which likely points to a read error. The chain recombines TRBV7-6 with TRBJ2-1; possible D gene TRBD2, 7 bases. Between the trimmed V and J ends, which lost 2 bases and 2 bases, there was a span of 19 bases. CDR3 length: 18 residues. Per germline, CDR1 SGHVS and CDR2 FNYEAQ. CDR3 coding DNA: TGTGCCAGCAGCTTATTGTGGGGGGGCCAATCCACCTACAATGAGCAGTTCTGC. Translation: CASSLLWGGQSTYNEQFC.

This clonotype appeared many times. The chain combines TRBV15 with TRBJ2-5; 7 nucleotides match TRBD1. Germline lookup yields CDR1 LNHNV and CDR2 YYDKDF (reference sequence). The V gene end was trimmed by 3 bases and the J gene end by 1 base; junction bases not matched to a gene: 8. The CDR3 extends over 16 amino acids. CDR3 residues: CATSRNPGQSQETQYF. Written as DNA, the CDR3 is TGTGCCACCAGCAGGAATCCGGGACAGAGCCAAGAGACCCAGTACTTC.

Regarding this clonotype: A much larger clone sits a single nucleotide away, making a read error possible. The chain is built from TRBV27 and TRBJ2-5; D is tentatively TRBD1 or TRBD2 (5 bases each). The assigned J gene may be wrong: the sequence end matches TRBJ2-7 better. Germline loops: CDR1 MNHEY, CDR2 SMNVEV (reference sequence). The CDR3 runs 14 residues. Written as DNA, the CDR3 is TGTGCCAGCAGGTACAGTATTGGGGGCTACGAGCAGTACTTC. Its translation: CASRYSIGGYEQYF.

This clonotype was seen ten or more times. In DNA, the CDR3 is TGTGCCTGGAGTGTACGACTAGCGGAGACCCAGTACTTC. Amino acids: CAWSVRLAETQYF. The V gene is TRBV30, the J gene TRBJ2-5; TRBD2 aligns across 8 bases. The CDR3 runs to 13 residues. Looked up from germline, CDR1 is GTSNPN and CDR2 is SVGIG (reference sequence). Trimming cost V 0 bases and J 5 bases; bases outside gene matches: 2. The whole variable domain, filled in from reference TRBV30 and TRBJ2-5, reads SQTIHQWPATLVQPVGSPLSLECTVEGTSNPNLYWYRQAAGRGLQLLFYSVGIGQISSEVPQNLSASRPQDRQFILSSKKLLLSDSGFYLCAWSVRLAETQYFGPGTRLLVL.

Turning to this clonotype: This could be a read error, since a much larger clone is one nucleotide away. The genes are TRBV5-6 and TRBJ2-5, with unresolved D. The V end lost 5 bases, the J end lost 11 bases, and 13 bases lay between the germline ends. Per the germline V gene, CDR1 is SGHDT and CDR2 is YYEEEE. The CDR3 has 11 residues. CDR3 sequence reads: CASRLYNEQYF. The CDR3 DNA follows: TGTGCCAGCAGACTCTACAATGAGCAGTACTTC.

This clonotype was picked up a small number of times. The V gene is TRBV20-1, the J gene TRBJ1-2; 11 bases map to TRBD1. Germline assignment: CDR1 DFQATT and CDR2 SNEGSKA (reference sequence). Trimming at V came to 6 bases and at J to 8 bases, leaving 17 bases not matched to a gene. The length of the CDR3 is 16 residues. CDR3 in DNA: TGCAGTGCCGAGAGGGCTCTGGGACAGGGGGGGGGAGGCTACACCTTC. Translating it yields CSAERALGQGGGGYTF.

V gene TRBV30 combines with J gene TRBJ1-5; a possible D gene is TRBD1 (5 bases). This CDR3 region has 12 residues. Trimming shortened V by 1 base and J by 7 bases, and 8 bases separated the two germline ends. Per germline, CDR1 GTSNPN and CDR2 SVGIG (reference sequence). Written as DNA, the CDR3 is TGTGCCTGGAGTGACAGGTTCCAGCCCCAGCATTTT. Translated: CAWSDRFQPQHF.

Comments on this clonotype: A much larger clone differs by one base, so this may be a read error. The chain is built from TRBV18 and TRBJ2-1; D unresolved. CDR1 is KGHSH and CDR2 is LQKENI in the germline V gene. The CDR3 sequence is 13 residues long. The germline V and J ends were trimmed by 2 bases and 13 bases, with 15 bases remaining between them. The CDR3 here is CASSPVPQSTQFF. CDR3 bases: TGTGCCAGCTCACCAGTCCCCCAGTCGACCCAGTTCTTC.